One sample yielded the 10 T cell receptor beta chains listed below, sequenced in a study of identical twins. One entry per CDR3 protein results from TCRdb running MiXCR on the 5' RACE reads. The sample holds 600,000 to 850,000 distinct CDR3 sequences, 15% to 20% seen once. This sample also appeared in a second study, on T cells expressing NK-cell markers.

Sequencing was performed on PBMCs. The receptors derive from a woman aged 18-35 years in good health.

This clonotype has a handful of counts. The V gene is TRBV6-1, the J gene TRBJ2-1; 11 bases agree with TRBD1. J lost 11 bases, V lost 5 bases, and 11 bases had no gene match. In germline, CDR1 is MNHNS, CDR2 SASEGT. The CDR3 extends over 15 amino acids. The CDR3 DNA is TGTGCCAGCAGTCCGGACAGGGGGCGAGACGGACAGCAGTTCTTC. Encoded protein: CASSPDRGRDGQQFF.

The chain links TRBV6-5 to TRBJ2-5; perhaps D is TRBD1 or TRBD2 (5 bases each). Germline CDR1 MNHEY, CDR2 SVGAGI. Trimming pared 0 bases from V and 5 bases from J, leaving 10 bases between. This CDR3 region has 14 residues. The CDR3 here is CASSYSRGWETQYF. CDR3 coding DNA: TGTGCCAGCAGTTACTCGAGGGGTTGGGAGACCCAGTACTTC.

This chain connects TRBV7-9 to TRBJ2-4, with D perhaps TRBD2 (5 bases). The CDR3 loop spans 14 amino acids. V dropped 5 bases and J dropped 0 bases, with 8 bases sitting between them. Germline CDR1 and CDR2: SEHNR and FQNEAQ (reference sequence). CDR3 sequence (DNA): TGTGCCAGCAGCCGGGATTTAGCCAAAAACATTCAGTACTTC. It specifies CASSRDLAKNIQYF.

The chain couples TRBV29-1 to TRBJ1-2, with 9 bases lining up with TRBD1. Looked up from germline, CDR1 is SQVTM and CDR2 is ANQGSEA. V lost 6 bases, J lost 8 bases, and 4 bases stayed unmatched. This CDR3 has 11 amino acids. CDR3 sequence (DNA): TGCAGCGTGGGACAGGGTGGCGGCTACACCTTC. Residues: CSVGQGGGYTF.

This clonotype has ten or more counts. V usage is TRBV7-2 and J usage is TRBJ1-6, with 8 positions matching TRBD1. There are 15 residues in the CDR3. Germline V gives CDR1 SGHTA, CDR2 FQGNSA. With V trimmed by 5 bases and J by 4 bases, 4 bases remained unmatched. The CDR3 spells CASSARTGYNSPLHF. The DNA for the CDR3 is TGTGCCAGCAGCGCCAGGACAGGGTATAATTCACCCCTCCACTTT.

The chain recombines TRBV20-1 with TRBJ2-3; 8 nucleotides line up with TRBD2. The germline V gene has CDR1 DFQATT and CDR2 SNEGSKA (reference sequence). This CDR3 comprises 13 residues. CDR3 sequence (DNA): TGCAGCGGGACTAGACCTAGCACAGATACGCAGTATTTT. Protein: CSGTRPSTDTQYF.

This CDR3 reads CASSFGLDYEQYF. DNA of the CDR3: TGTGCCAGCAGTTTTGGGTTGGATTACGAGCAGTACTTC. The chain uses TRBV12-3 or TRBV12-4 and TRBJ2-7; D gene unclear. The V and J ends lost 3 bases and 4 bases respectively, with 10 bases between them. The CDR3 consists of 13 residues.

This clonotype was counted a few times. The J gene is TRBJ2-2, the V gene TRBV5-1; 10 bases are shared with TRBD2. The ends lost 0 bases at V and 6 bases at J; junction bases unmatched: 2. The germline gives CDR1 SGHRS, CDR2 YFSETQ. CDR3 length: 15 amino acids. CDR3 residues: CASSLASGGSGELFF. CDR3 sequence (DNA): TGCGCCAGCAGCTTGGCTAGCGGGGGTTCCGGGGAGCTGTTTTTT.

The rearrangement uses TRBV12-3 or TRBV12-4 and TRBJ2-6; no definite D call. This CDR3 contains 15 residues. V dropped 7 bases and J dropped 1 base, with 11 bases sitting between them. The CDR3 coding sequence is TGTGCCAGCACAATTACGTTATCTGGGGCCAACGTCCTGACTTTC. It translates to CASTITLSGANVLTF.

J is TRBJ2-1 and V is TRBV24-1; 11 bases are shared with TRBD2. The germline CDR1 and CDR2 sequences are KGHDR and SFDVKD. J was trimmed by 5 bases and V by 4 bases; bases with no gene match: 6. The CDR3 contains 16 residues. CDR3 DNA sequence: TGTGCCACCAGTGACCCAGGGACTAGCGGAGACAATGAGCAGTTCTTC. Translation gives CATSDPGTSGDNEQFF.